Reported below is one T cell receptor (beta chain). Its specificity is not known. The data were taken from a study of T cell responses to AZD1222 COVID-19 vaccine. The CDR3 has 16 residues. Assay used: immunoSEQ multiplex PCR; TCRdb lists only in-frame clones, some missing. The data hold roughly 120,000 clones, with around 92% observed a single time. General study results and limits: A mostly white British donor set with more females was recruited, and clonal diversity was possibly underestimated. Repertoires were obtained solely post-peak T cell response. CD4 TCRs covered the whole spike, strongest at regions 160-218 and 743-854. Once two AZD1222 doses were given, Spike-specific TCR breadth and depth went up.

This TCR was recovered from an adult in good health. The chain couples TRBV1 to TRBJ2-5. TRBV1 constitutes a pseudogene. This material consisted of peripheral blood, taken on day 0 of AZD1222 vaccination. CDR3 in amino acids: CTSSQDRRAYGETQYF. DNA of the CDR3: TGCACCAGCAGCCAAGATCGACGGGCTTATGGAGAGACCCAGTACTTC.